This record looks at one TCR beta chain sequence and its context. The germline V gene encodes CDR1 LNHDA and CDR2 SQIVND (reference sequence). The CDR3 has 16 amino acids. Trimming took 2 bases from V and 0 from J, leaving 13 bases between them. Source study methods: How many nucleated cells were present was estimated from reference gene primer amplification. Profiled with immunoSEQ multiplex PCR; TCRdb holds only in-frame clones, not every one. The DNA was the basis for D and trimming; V, J and clone size are from that table. The sample has more than 95,000 clones, around nine tenths seen once. The data belong to a study of blood T cell repertoires in COVID-19. For the study at large: Sites in the United States, Italy and Spain provided acute and convalescent COVID-19 samples. PBMCs, B-cell-depleted T cells, or T cells provided the cDNA or gDNA that made up the material.

The V gene is TRBV19, the J gene TRBJ1-2, with D hard to call. The source is a woman of 80 years or more with acute or convalescent COVID-19. Material for sequencing was peripheral blood. As DNA, the CDR3 is TGTGCCAGTAGTATAACCTTACTAGCGGCTAACTATGGCTACACCTTC. It yields the protein CASSITLLAANYGYTF.